The clone carrying this T cell receptor (beta chain) was recorded only once. The data derive from a study of OX40 agonist ivuxolimab in advanced cancers. V was trimmed by 6 bases and J by 5 bases, leaving 6 bases between them. In germline, CDR1 is DFQATT, CDR2 SNEGSKA (reference sequence). This CDR3 is built from 10 residues. Clones were sequenced by immunoSEQ multiplex PCR, and TCRdb holds only the in-frame ones, with some missing. Among about 73,000 clones, 70% to 90% were seen once, and the ten largest hold under 0.65%. The sample was CD4+ or CD8+ T cells sorted from blood, taken in a trial of the OX40 agonist ivuxolimab. This TCR derives from an adult with an advanced solid tumor such as melanoma, head and neck, liver or kidney cancer. V gene TRBV20-1 combines with J gene TRBJ2-3; no firm D call. CDR3 in DNA: TGCAGTGCCAGGCTAGATACGCAGTATTTT. It translates to CSARLDTQYF.